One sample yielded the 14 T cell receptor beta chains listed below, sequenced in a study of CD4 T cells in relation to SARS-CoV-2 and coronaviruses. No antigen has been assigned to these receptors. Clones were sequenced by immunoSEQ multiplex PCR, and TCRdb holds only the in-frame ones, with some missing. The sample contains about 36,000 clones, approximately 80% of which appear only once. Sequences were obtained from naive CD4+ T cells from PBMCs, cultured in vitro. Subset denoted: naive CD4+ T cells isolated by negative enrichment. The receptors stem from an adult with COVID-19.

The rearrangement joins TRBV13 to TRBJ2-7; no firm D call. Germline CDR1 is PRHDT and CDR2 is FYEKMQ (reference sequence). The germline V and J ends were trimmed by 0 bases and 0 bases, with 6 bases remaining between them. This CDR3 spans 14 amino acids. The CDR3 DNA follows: TGTGCCAGCAGCTTAGGCAGTAGCTCCTACGAGCAGTACTTC. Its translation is CASSLGSSSYEQYF.

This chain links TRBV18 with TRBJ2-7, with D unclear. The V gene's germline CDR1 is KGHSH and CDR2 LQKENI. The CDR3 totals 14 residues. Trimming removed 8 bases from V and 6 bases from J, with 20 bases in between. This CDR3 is CASLAQDQGAEQYF. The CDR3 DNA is TGTGCCAGCCTCGCCCAGGACCAAGGAGCCGAGCAGTACTTC.

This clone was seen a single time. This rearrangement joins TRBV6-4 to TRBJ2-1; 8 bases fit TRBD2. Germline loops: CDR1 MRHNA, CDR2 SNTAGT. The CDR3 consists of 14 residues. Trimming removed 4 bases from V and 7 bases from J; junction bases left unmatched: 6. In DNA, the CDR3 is TGTGCCAGCAGTGGATCGGGAGGGGGGAATGAGCAGTTCTTC. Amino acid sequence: CASSGSGGGNEQFF.

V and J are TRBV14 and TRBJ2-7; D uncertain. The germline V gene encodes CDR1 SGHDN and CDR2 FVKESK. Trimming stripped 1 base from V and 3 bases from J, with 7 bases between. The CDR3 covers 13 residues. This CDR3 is CASSQGSYYEQYF. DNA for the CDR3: TGTGCCAGCAGCCAAGGGAGTTACTACGAGCAGTACTTC.

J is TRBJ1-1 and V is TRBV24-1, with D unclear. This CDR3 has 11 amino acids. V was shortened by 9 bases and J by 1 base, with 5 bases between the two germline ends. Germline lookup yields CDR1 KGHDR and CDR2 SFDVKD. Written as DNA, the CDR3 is TGTGCCACCCCCCAGAACACTGAAGCTTTCTTT. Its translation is CATPQNTEAFF.

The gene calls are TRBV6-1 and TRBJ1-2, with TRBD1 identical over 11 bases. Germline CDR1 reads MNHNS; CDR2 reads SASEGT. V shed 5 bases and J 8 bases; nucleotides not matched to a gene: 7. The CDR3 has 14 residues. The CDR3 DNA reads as TGTGCCAGCAGTACCGGACAGGGGGCGCGCGGCTACACCTTC. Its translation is CASSTGQGARGYTF.

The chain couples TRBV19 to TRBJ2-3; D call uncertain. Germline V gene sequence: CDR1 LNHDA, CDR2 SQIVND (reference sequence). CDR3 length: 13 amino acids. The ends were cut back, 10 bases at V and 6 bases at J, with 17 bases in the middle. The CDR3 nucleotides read TGTGCCACATCCGCCCTGTTTAGGGATACGCAGTATTTT. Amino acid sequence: CATSALFRDTQYF.

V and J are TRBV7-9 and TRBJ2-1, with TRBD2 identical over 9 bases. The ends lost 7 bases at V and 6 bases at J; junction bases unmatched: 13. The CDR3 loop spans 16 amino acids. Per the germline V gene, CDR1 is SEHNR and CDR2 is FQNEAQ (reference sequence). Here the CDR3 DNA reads TGTGCCAGCATCCCGATCGACAGCGGGAGGACCAATGAGCAGTTCTTC. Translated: CASIPIDSGRTNEQFF.

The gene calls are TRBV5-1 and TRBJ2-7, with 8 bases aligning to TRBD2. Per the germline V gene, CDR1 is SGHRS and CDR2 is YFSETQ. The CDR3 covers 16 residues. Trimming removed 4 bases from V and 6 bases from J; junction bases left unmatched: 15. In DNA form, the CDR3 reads TGCGCCAGCAGCCCGGGGGGGACGGGAGGGCCGGTCGAGCAGTACTTC. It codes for CASSPGGTGGPVEQYF.

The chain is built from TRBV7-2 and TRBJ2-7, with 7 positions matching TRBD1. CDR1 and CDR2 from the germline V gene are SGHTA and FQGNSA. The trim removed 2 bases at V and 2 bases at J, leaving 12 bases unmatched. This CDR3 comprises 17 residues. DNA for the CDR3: TGTGCCAGCAGCTTAAAGGTTTCTGGGGACAGAACCTACGAGCAGTACTTC. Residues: CASSLKVSGDRTYEQYF.

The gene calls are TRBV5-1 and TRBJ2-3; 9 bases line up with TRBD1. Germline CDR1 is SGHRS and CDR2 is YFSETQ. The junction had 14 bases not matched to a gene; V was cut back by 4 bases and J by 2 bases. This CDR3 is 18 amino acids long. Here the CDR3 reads CASSLGQGTMGYTDTQYF. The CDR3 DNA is TGCGCCAGCAGCCTCGGACAGGGGACTATGGGTTACACAGATACGCAGTATTTT.

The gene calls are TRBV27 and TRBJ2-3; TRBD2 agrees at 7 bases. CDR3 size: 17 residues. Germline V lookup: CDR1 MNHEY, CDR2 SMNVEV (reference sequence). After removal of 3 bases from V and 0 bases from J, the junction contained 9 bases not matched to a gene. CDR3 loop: CASSLWPAGPSTDTQYF. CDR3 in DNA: TGTGCCAGCAGTTTGTGGCCAGCGGGACCTAGCACAGATACGCAGTATTTT.

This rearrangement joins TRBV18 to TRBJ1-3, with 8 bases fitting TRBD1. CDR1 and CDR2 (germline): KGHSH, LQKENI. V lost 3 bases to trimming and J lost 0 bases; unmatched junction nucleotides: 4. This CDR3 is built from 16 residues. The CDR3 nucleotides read TGTGCCAGCTCACCCTCGGACAGGGTCTCTGGAAACACCATATATTTT. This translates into CASSPSDRVSGNTIYF.

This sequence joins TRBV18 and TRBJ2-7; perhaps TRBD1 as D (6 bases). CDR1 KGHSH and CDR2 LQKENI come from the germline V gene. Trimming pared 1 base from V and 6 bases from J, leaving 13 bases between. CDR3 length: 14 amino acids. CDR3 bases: TGTGCCAGCTCACCACAAAAGGACAGTTCCGAGCAGTACTTC. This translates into CASSPQKDSSEQYF.